A single T cell receptor beta chain is shown here with its context. This clone was seen a few times. Which antigen it targets is not known. Within one base of it there is no much larger clone, and no base qualities were kept. Whole blood was collected in K2EDTA tubes by collaborating institutions according to the institutions' own protocols. Collaborator samples were shipped for TCRbeta analysis as frozen whole blood, isolated PBMCs, or DNA extracted from either sample type. This entry belongs to a study of blood T cell repertoires in COVID-19 (dated by TCRdb to about 2020). Background for the entire study: Samples from collaborators originated in the United States, Italy and Spain and spanned both the acute and convalescent phases of COVID-19. The prospective study material was composed of cDNA or gDNA derived from T cells, B-cell-depleted T cells, or PBMCs. Subjects who had been exposed to COVID-19, were actively infected with it, or had recovered from it provided the deeply sampled blood TCRbeta repertoires that made up the dataset. A freely available public database, intended as a resource for researchers studying the immune response to SARS-CoV-2, is where the repertoires were released. The samples were drawn from the first 160 participants of the ongoing ImmuneRACE study and from 950 to 1,500 subjects provided by 6 global collaborators. A de-identified subject ID, COVID-19 status, age in years and sex were almost always included in the sample metadata. HLA class I and class II types, where available, came from metadata supplied by the sample provider rather than from assay-based typing. Points the paper makes about the study in general: How much clinical and demographic metadata was included differed by source and by participant, and the metadata was provided uncurated.

Measured from the cysteine to the phenylalanine, the CDR3 is 12 residues long. Kept here is only the CDR3 DNA, which spans 36 bases and is read in frame from base 1. TCRbeta CDR3 regions were amplified from genomic DNA using the immunoSEQ Assay, a bias-controlled multiplex PCR. The study's processing was this. Nucleated cell counts per sample were estimated from amplification of reference gene primers within the assay. To quantify the absolute abundance of each unique TCRbeta CDR3 rearrangement, sequence reads were collapsed and filtered. For each sample, productive Simpson clonality was calculated as the square root of Simpson's diversity index across productive rearrangements. TCRdb took this table from immuneACCESS and kept in-frame rearrangements with V and J called. Such tables lack part of the clones; where checked against another copy, unresolved V genes explain under half of the gap, and the rest is unexplained. The V and J calls and clone size come from that table; D and trimming were worked out from the DNA. A total of more than 110,000 clones appear in this sample, about 80% of them only once. The leading ten clones occupy 3.5% to 4.5% of the sample.

Sequenced: peripheral blood. The chain was built from TRBV1 and TRBJ2-7; the DNA was not used to check the table's D call, TRBD2. TRBV1 is annotated as a pseudogene. The TCR comes from a woman aged 55-70 years with acute or convalescent COVID-19. The DNA is as follows: TGCACCAGCAGCCTCTACTCCTACGAGCAGTACTTC. Translated, this gives CTSSLYSYEQYF.